This TCR beta chain was identified in a study of T cells in Graves' hyperthyroidism and ophthalmopathy. Notes on the study in general: For ophthalmopathy, model prediction preceded onset by a median around 7 months. Among thyroid clonotypes expanded above 0.001, most also appeared in blood.

Comment on this clonotype: Its antigen is undetermined.

Amplified TCR beta CDR3 regions derived from RNA transcripts. A set of HTBI primers served as the primers for a first-round RT-PCR of the TCR CDR3. TCRdb used MiXCR to reprocess the multiplex PCR reads, holding one entry per CDR3 protein. The sample carries some 50,000 distinct CDR3 sequences, 45% to 65% recorded once. J was trimmed by 5 bases and V by 5 bases; bases with no gene match: 5. Germline values: CDR1 DFQATT, CDR2 SNEGSKA (reference sequence). The CDR3 runs 14 residues. It was uncontrolled infection, other autoimmune disease, pregnancy or lactation that excluded patients. This receptor was taken from a man between 18 and 29 years old with Graves' hyperthyroidism. The chain uses TRBV20-1 and TRBJ2-5, with 13 nucleotides matching TRBD2. Sample: peripheral blood or thyroid tissue (not recorded which). In nucleotides, the CDR3 is TGCAGTGCTTCCGGGACTAGCGGGGCGGAGACCCAGTACTTC. Its protein product is CSASGTSGAETQYF.